Listed below are T cell receptor beta chains from one sample, sequenced in a study of blood T cells in healthy people across ages. A single record per CDR3 protein comes from TCRdb applying MiXCR to the 5' RACE reads. The sample carries more than 450,000 distinct CDR3 sequences, around a quarter recorded once. This same sample was also part of a study on T cells of mothers and their children.

Sequenced material: blood. The origin of the receptors is a boy aged 2 to 10 in good health. CDR3s include the opening cysteine and the closing phenylalanine or tryptophan. The D gene is left open where the match is weak. Expanded clones get a size class; other rows say once, few or many, or leave the size out.

clone size: few; V gene: TRBV6-5; D gene: .; J gene: TRBJ2-5; CDR3 DNA: TGTGCCAGCAGGTCTAGCGCTGAGACCCAGTACTTC; CDR3 protein: CASRSSAETQYF
clone size: few; V gene: TRBV5-1; D gene: TRBD2; J gene: TRBJ2-1; CDR3 DNA: TGCGCCAGCCAACTAGCGCCGAGCTCCTACAATGAGCAGTTCTTC; CDR3 protein: CASQLAPSSYNEQFF
clone size: few; V gene: TRBV29-1; D gene: TRBD2; J gene: TRBJ2-5; CDR3 DNA: TGCAGCGCCGGGACTAGCGGGGGGGTTGGTGAGACCCAGTACTTC; CDR3 protein: CSAGTSGGVGETQYF
clone size: .; V gene: TRBV27; D gene: TRBD1; J gene: TRBJ1-1; CDR3 DNA: TGTGCCAGCAGTTCCTACCAGACAGGGATGTACACTGAAGCTTTCTTT; CDR3 protein: CASSSYQTGMYTEAFF
clone size: many; V gene: TRBV20-1; D gene: .; J gene: TRBJ2-5; CDR3 DNA: TGCAGTGCTAGAGATCGACAGGCCCACCAAGAGACCCAGTACTTC; CDR3 protein: CSARDRQAHQETQYF
clone size: .; V gene: TRBV6-5; D gene: TRBD1; J gene: TRBJ2-4; CDR3 DNA: TGTGCCAGCAGTCCAGAACACAGGGGCCAGTACATTCAGTACTTC; CDR3 protein: CASSPEHRGQYIQYF
clone size: few; V gene: TRBV15; D gene: .; J gene: TRBJ2-7; CDR3 DNA: TGTGCCACCAGCAGAGCCCAGGTTGGTCTCGAGCAGTACTTC; CDR3 protein: CATSRAQVGLEQYF
clone size: few; V gene: TRBV4-3; D gene: TRBD2; J gene: TRBJ2-3; CDR3 DNA: TGCGCCAGCAGCCAAGGGAGCGGGAGGGGGGCCCCAGATACGCAGTATTTT; CDR3 protein: CASSQGSGRGAPDTQYF
clone size: .; V gene: TRBV19; D gene: TRBD2; J gene: TRBJ2-1; CDR3 DNA: TGTGCCAGTAGTGAAAGCGGGGTTGAGCGGTTCTTC; CDR3 protein: CASSESGVERFF
clone size: .; V gene: TRBV10-3; D gene: TRBD2; J gene: TRBJ2-1; CDR3 DNA: TGTGTCGTCGCAGGAGCTAGCGGGGTCAATGAGCAGTTCTTC; CDR3 protein: CVVAGASGVNEQFF
clone size: .; V gene: TRBV19; D gene: TRBD2; J gene: TRBJ2-1; CDR3 DNA: TGTGCCAGTAGTATGTTGACGCTAGCGGGTGCCTACAATGAGCAGTTCTTC; CDR3 protein: CASSMLTLAGAYNEQFF
clone size: .; V gene: TRBV5-1; D gene: TRBD1; J gene: TRBJ1-6; CDR3 DNA: TGCGCCAGCAGCTGGACAGGGGTCGACTCACCCCTCCACTTT; CDR3 protein: CASSWTGVDSPLHF
clone size: .; V gene: TRBV12-3/TRBV12-4; D gene: TRBD2; J gene: TRBJ2-3; CDR3 DNA: TGTGCCAGCAGTTCGGCGGGGGGGCTGAGCACAGATACGCAGTATTTT; CDR3 protein: CASSSAGGLSTDTQYF
clone size: .; V gene: TRBV20-1; D gene: .; J gene: TRBJ2-3; CDR3 DNA: TGCAGTGCTAGTAGGATCCGTACAGATACGCAGTATTTT; CDR3 protein: CSASRIRTDTQYF
clone size: .; V gene: TRBV25-1; D gene: .; J gene: TRBJ2-7; CDR3 DNA: TGTGCCAGCAGTAAGGGGGGGCGCGGGTACGAGCAGTACTTC; CDR3 protein: CASSKGGRGYEQYF